The rows below give T cell receptor beta chains drawn from one sample of a study of blood T cell repertoires in COVID-19. Clones were read by immunoSEQ multiplex PCR, and TCRdb kept only the in-frame ones, dropping some. The sample records about 250,000 clones, approximately 89% being singletons. The sample taken for sequencing was PBMCs or T cells enriched from blood (not recorded which). The receptors shown here come from a woman in her thirties or forties who had been exposed to COVID-19. Both conserved end residues are part of each CDR3. A D gene is named only where the DNA matches it firmly. Size tells how often a clone was seen (once, few, many) or the class of an expanded clone, and some rows leave it out.

clone size	D gene	V gene	J gene	CDR3 protein	CDR3 DNA
.	TRBD1	TRBV12-3/TRBV12-4	TRBJ1-2	CASSLGTGSGYTF	TGTGCCAGCAGCCTCGGGACAGGGTCTGGCTACACCTTC
few	.	TRBV28	TRBJ2-7	CASSGPSNSYEQYF	TGTGCCAGCAGTGGCCCGTCGAACAGCTACGAGCAGTACTTC
.	.	TRBV6-5	TRBJ2-2	CASSYRGLSGELFF	TGTGCCAGCAGTTACCGGGGATTGTCCGGGGAGCTGTTTTTT
.	.	TRBV19	TRBJ2-3	CASTASYASSKTDTQYF	TGTGCCAGTACCGCATCGTACGCCTCGTCTAAGACAGATACGCAGTATTTT
.	TRBD1	TRBV29-1	TRBJ2-3	CSVVGSGTDRVADTQYF	TGCAGCGTTGTTGGGTCGGGAACCGACAGGGTCGCAGATACGCAGTATTTT
.	.	TRBV19	TRBJ2-1	CASSIPTYNEQFF	TGTGCCAGTAGTATACCTACTTACAATGAGCAGTTCTTC
once	.	TRBV5-1	TRBJ2-5	CASRRGETQYF	TGCGCCAGCAGAAGGGGGGAGACCCAGTACTTC
.	TRBD2	TRBV24-1	TRBJ2-7	CATSGSAGLLYEQYF	TGTGCCACCAGTGGCTCAGCGGGGCTCCTCTACGAGCAGTACTTC
.	TRBD1	TRBV12-3/TRBV12-4	TRBJ2-1	CASLGQAYNEQFF	TGTGCCAGTCTGGGACAGGCGTACAATGAGCAGTTCTTC
.	TRBD2	TRBV7-2	TRBJ2-5	CASSPKTSGGLYQETQYF	TGTGCCAGCAGCCCTAAGACTAGCGGGGGGCTATACCAAGAGACCCAGTACTTC
once	.	TRBV21-1	TRBJ1-5	CASTDRGFGQPQHF	TGTGCCAGCACAGATAGAGGTTTTGGTCAGCCCCAGCATTTT
.	TRBD1	TRBV4-2	TRBJ1-2	CASSQDRAGTGDGYTF	TGTGCCAGCAGCCAAGATAGGGCCGGGACAGGCGATGGCTACACCTTC
.	.	TRBV4-3	TRBJ1-3	CASSQDYKYRHTGNTIYF	TGCGCCAGCAGCCAAGATTATAAGTACAGACATACTGGAAACACCATATATTTT
.	TRBD1	TRBV7-3	TRBJ2-1	CASSFDRANEQFF	TGTGCCAGCAGCTTTGACAGGGCGAATGAGCAGTTCTTC
.	.	TRBV19	TRBJ1-2	CASSPGLYGYTF	TGTGCCAGTAGTCCCGGACTATATGGCTACACCTTC
.	TRBD1	TRBV30	TRBJ1-2	CAWIPGTGNGYTF	TGTGCCTGGATACCCGGGACAGGAAATGGCTACACCTTC